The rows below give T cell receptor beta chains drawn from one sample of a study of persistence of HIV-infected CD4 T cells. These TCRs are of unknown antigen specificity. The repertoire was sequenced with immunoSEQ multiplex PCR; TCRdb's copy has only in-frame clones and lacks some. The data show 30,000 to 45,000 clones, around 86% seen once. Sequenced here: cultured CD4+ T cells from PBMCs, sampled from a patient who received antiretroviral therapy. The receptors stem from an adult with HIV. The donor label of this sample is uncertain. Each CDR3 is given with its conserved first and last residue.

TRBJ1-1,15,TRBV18,CASSPVGQENTEAFF
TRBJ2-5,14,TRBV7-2,CASSLAGGAETQYF
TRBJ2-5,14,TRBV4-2,CASSPGLSGETQYF
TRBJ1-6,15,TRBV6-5,CASSYSQQPNSPLHF
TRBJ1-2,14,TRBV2,CASSRQDFGYGYTF
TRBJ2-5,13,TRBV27,CASSRVGGETQYF
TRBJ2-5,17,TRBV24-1,CATSDPNSGGAWETQYF
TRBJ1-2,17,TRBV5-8,CASSFRLTSPSNYGYTF
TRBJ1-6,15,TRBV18,CASSPEGSYNSPLHF
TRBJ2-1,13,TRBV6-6,CASSYSRINEQFF
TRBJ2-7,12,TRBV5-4,CASSLEDREQYF
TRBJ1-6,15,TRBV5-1,CASSRGQEVSGTLHF
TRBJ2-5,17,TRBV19,CASSILTGTGGQETQYF
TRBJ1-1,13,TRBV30,CAWRRDAWLGAFF
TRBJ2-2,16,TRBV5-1,CASSPHSGKNTGELFF
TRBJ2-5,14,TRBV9,CASSPGQGRETQYF
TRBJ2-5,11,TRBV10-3,CAISDVETQYF
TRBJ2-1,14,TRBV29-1,CSVGRGVSYNEQFF
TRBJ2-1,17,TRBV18,CASSPEKTGGRYNEQFF
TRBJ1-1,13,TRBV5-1,CASSLGGGTEAFF
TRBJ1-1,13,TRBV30,CASYGGMGAEAFF
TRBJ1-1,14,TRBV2,CASSEQGPTGEAFF
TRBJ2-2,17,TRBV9,CASTPRPGLLNTGELFF